What follows are 8 T cell receptor beta chains derived from one specimen sequenced in a study of control samples from healthy donors and cancer patients. Method: immunoSEQ multiplex PCR; TCRdb's copy keeps in-frame clones and lacks some. The sample holds approximately 140,000 clones, about nine tenths seen once. The sample comprised blood. The receptor source for this set is a man in his thirties or forties in good health.

This sequence joins TRBV3-1 (or the pseudogene TRBV3-2) and TRBJ2-7, with 8 bases aligning to TRBD1. The CDR3 is 14 amino acids. Germline CDR1 LGHDT, CDR2 YNNKEL (reference sequence). J lost 2 bases, V lost 4 bases, and 4 bases had no gene match. The CDR3: CASSRQGNAYEQYF. The CDR3 DNA follows: TGTGCCAGCAGCCGACAGGGGAATGCCTACGAGCAGTACTTC.

DNA for the CDR3: TGTGCCAGCAGCGAGCGGGTGCCAAGACTCACAGATACGCAGTATTTT. As protein: CASSERVPRLTDTQYF. The V call is TRBV2, the J call TRBJ2-3; perhaps TRBD2 as D (6 bases). Germline assignment: CDR1 SNHLY and CDR2 FYNNEI. The CDR3 consists of 16 residues. Trimming cost V 6 bases and J 2 bases, with 18 bases left between them.

This chain connects TRBV7-9 to TRBJ1-1; D may be TRBD1 (6 bases). Germline-derived CDR1 and CDR2 are SEHNR and FQNEAQ (reference sequence). This CDR3 contains 15 residues. V was clipped by 5 bases and J by 5 bases, with 18 bases between them. CDR3 in amino acids: CASSPLVGGWTEAFF. As DNA, the CDR3 is TGTGCCAGCAGCCCGCTGGTAGGGGGTTGGACTGAAGCTTTCTTT. The full variable domain, with the rest looked up from reference TRBV7-9 and TRBJ1-1, is DTGVSQNPRHKITKRGQNVTFRCDPISEHNRLYWYRQTLGQGPEFLTYFQNEAQLEKSRLLSDRFSAERPKGSFSTLEIQRTEQGDSAMYLCASSPLVGGWTEAFFGQGTRLTVV.

The CDR3 bases are TGTGCCAGTAGTAGGGACGGAGCCCTTTATGGCTACACCTTC. This codes for CASSRDGALYGYTF. This rearrangement joins TRBV19 to TRBJ1-2; a possible D gene is TRBD1 (5 bases). With 4 bases removed from V and 5 bases from J, the gap between germline ends came to 14 bases. The CDR3 length is 14 residues. CDR1 and CDR2 from the germline V gene are LNHDA and SQIVND (reference sequence). Complete variable domain (other parts from reference TRBV19 and TRBJ1-2): DGGITQSPKYLFRKEGQNVTLSCEQNLNHDAMYWYRQDPGQGLRLIYYSQIVNDFQKGDIAEGYSVSREKKESFPLTVTSAQKNPTAFYLCASSRDGALYGYTFGSGTRLTVV.

The chain carries TRBV5-5 and TRBJ1-5; D not resolved. The CDR3 length is 17 residues. The V gene's germline CDR1 is SGHKS and CDR2 YYEKEE (reference sequence). Between the trimmed V and J ends, which lost 0 bases and 1 base, there was a span of 14 bases. CDR3 bases: TGTGCCAGCAGCTTGGCCCTACTACTTCGCAGCAATCAGCCCCAGCATTTT. Translating gives CASSLALLLRSNQPQHF.

The chain joins TRBV9 to TRBJ1-4; D unclear. Trimming pared 2 bases from V and 5 bases from J, leaving 7 bases between. The CDR3 consists of 13 residues. From germline, CDR1 is SGDLS and CDR2 YYNGEE. CDR3 DNA sequence: TGTGCCAGCAGCGTCGGAAGAAATGAAAAACTGTTTTTT. This encodes CASSVGRNEKLFF.

This clone was recorded once. The chain employs TRBV19 and TRBJ2-1; no definite D call. V lost 4 bases, J lost 0 bases, and 7 bases lay in between. The CDR3 contains 14 residues. CDR1 and CDR2 from the germline V gene are LNHDA and SQIVND (reference sequence). The CDR3 DNA sequence: TGTGCCAGTAGTAAGATCGGCTCCTACAATGAGCAGTTCTTC. It is translated as CASSKIGSYNEQFF.

J is TRBJ2-7 and V is TRBV28; 7 bases are a match to TRBD1. Trimming removed 3 bases from V and 2 bases from J; junction bases left unmatched: 4. The germline V gene encodes CDR1 MDHEN and CDR2 SYDVKM. The CDR3 loop spans 14 amino acids. The DNA of the CDR3 is TGTGCCAGCAGTTTCCGGACAGGCGCCTACGAGCAGTACTTC. It encodes CASSFRTGAYEQYF.